This paragraph reports one T cell receptor beta chain. This sample was included in a study of blood T cell repertoires in COVID-19. As for the study in general: Some COVID-19 samples were acute and others convalescent; all came from the United States, Italy and Spain.

CDR3 length: 15 amino acids. V lost 0 bases, J lost 3 bases, and 9 bases lay in between. Germline lookup yields CDR1 SGHRS and CDR2 YFSETQ. Before being deemed recovered, Cohort 3 donors had two negative PCRs, clearance, or symptom resolution. This table comes from immunoSEQ multiplex PCR, and its TCRdb copy is limited to in-frame clones, with some not included. Of roughly 400,000 clones in the sample, roughly nine tenths were seen once. The chain recombines TRBV5-1 with TRBJ2-2; D gene unclear. This clonotype originated in a man between 25 and 39 years old who had recovered from COVID-19. Material: PBMCs or T cells enriched from blood (not recorded which). CDR3 region: CASSLDGPYTGELFF. The CDR3 DNA reads TGCGCCAGCAGCTTGGACGGTCCGTACACCGGGGAGCTGTTTTTT.